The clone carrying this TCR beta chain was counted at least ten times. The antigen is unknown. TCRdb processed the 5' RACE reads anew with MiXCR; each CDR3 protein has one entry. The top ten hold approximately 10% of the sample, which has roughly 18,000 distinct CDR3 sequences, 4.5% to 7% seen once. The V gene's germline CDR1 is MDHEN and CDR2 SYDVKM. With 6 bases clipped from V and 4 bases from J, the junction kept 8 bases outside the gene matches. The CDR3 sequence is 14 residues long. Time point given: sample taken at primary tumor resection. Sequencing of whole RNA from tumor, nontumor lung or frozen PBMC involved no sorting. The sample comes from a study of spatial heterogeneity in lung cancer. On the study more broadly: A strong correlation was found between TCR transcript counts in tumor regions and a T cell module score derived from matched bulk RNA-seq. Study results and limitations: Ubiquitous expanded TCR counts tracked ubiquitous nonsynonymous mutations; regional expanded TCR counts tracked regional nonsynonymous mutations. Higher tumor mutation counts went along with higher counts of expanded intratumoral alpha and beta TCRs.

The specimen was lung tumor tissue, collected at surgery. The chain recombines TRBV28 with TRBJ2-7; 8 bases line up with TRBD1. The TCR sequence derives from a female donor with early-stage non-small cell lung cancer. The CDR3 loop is CASRPTGEGYEQYF. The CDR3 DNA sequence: TGTGCCAGCAGACCGACAGGGGAAGGGTACGAGCAGTACTTC.